Presented here are 10 T cell receptor beta chains from one specimen sequenced in a study of shared clonotypes between healthy human individuals. Measured with immunoSEQ multiplex PCR; TCRdb has only the in-frame clones, and not every one. The table records roughly 650,000 clones, approximately 96% of them present only once. CD45RO negativity and positive selection for CCR7 defined naive CD8 cells, a population that excluded terminally differentiated effector memory CD45RA+ cells. The specimen was naive CD8+ T cells sorted from blood. Source of these receptors: a woman aged 25 to 45 in good health.

The rearrangement uses TRBV11-3 and TRBJ1-3, with a weak D call TRBD1 (5 bases). This CDR3 is built from 13 residues. With 2 bases removed from V and 8 bases from J, the gap between germline ends came to 10 bases. In germline, CDR1 is SGHNT, CDR2 YENEEA. The CDR3 here is CASSLRTTDTIYF. The CDR3, as DNA: TGTGCCAGCAGCTTAAGGACAACGGACACCATATATTTT.

The CDR3 loop is CASNRPSGVSTDTQYF. The CDR3 DNA sequence: TGTGCCAGCAATCGCCCTAGCGGGGTAAGCACAGATACGCAGTATTTT. The genes are TRBV9 and TRBJ2-3; 9 bases align to TRBD2. The V gene end was trimmed by 6 bases and the J gene end by 0 bases; junction bases not matched to a gene: 8. CDR1 is SGDLS, CDR2 YYNGEE, per germline. CDR3 length: 16 residues.

The chain joins TRBV13 to TRBJ2-1; no clear D gene. CDR1 PRHDT and CDR2 FYEKMQ come from the germline V gene (reference sequence). Trimming removed 4 bases from V and 5 bases from J, with 12 bases in between. CDR3 size: 14 residues. The CDR3 spells CASSSETTDNEQFF. The DNA for the CDR3 is TGTGCCAGCAGCTCGGAGACAACAGACAATGAGCAGTTCTTC. The full variable domain, with the rest looked up from reference TRBV13 and TRBJ2-1, is AAGVIQSPRHLIKEKRETATLKCYPIPRHDTVYWYQQGPGQDPQFLISFYEKMQSDKGSIPDRFSAQQFSDYHSELNMSSLELGDSALYFCASSSETTDNEQFFGPGTRLTVL.

The gene calls are TRBV13 and TRBJ2-7; 10 positions agree with TRBD2. Germline trimming cut 3 bases from V and 3 bases from J; bases unmatched to any gene: 11. The germline CDR1 and CDR2 sequences are PRHDT and FYEKMQ (reference sequence). The CDR3 covers 17 residues. This CDR3 reads CASSFLAGTSDIYEQYF. DNA for the CDR3: TGTGCCAGCAGCTTTCTCGCCGGGACTAGCGATATCTACGAGCAGTACTTC.

The chain recombines TRBV7-9 with TRBJ2-1; TRBD2 might be the D (6 bases). Germline V gene sequence: CDR1 SEHNR, CDR2 FQNEAQ (reference sequence). The length of the CDR3 is 12 residues. The V and J ends lost 5 bases and 8 bases respectively, with 10 bases between them. The CDR3 DNA follows: TGTGCCAGCAGCGTAACGGGGGATGAGCAGTTCTTC. The encoded protein is CASSVTGDEQFF.

The chain joins TRBV9 to TRBJ2-1; 7 positions match TRBD2. Trimming took 3 bases from V and 4 from J; bases not matched to a gene: 10. Per germline, CDR1 SGDLS and CDR2 YYNGEE. This CDR3 spans 16 amino acids. CDR3 in amino acids: CASSGRGLAEYNEQFF. CDR3 nucleotides: TGTGCCAGCAGCGGGAGAGGGCTAGCGGAATACAATGAGCAGTTCTTC. Complete variable domain (other parts from reference TRBV9 and TRBJ2-1): DSGVTQTPKHLITATGQRVTLRCSPRSGDLSVYWYQQSLDQGLQFLIQYYNGEERAKGNILERFSAQQFPDLHSELNLSSLELGDSALYFCASSGRGLAEYNEQFFGPGTRLTVL.

The chain joins TRBV9 to TRBJ2-7; 10 bases agree with TRBD1. V shed 3 bases and J 7 bases; nucleotides not matched to a gene: 7. The CDR3 has 14 amino acids. Per germline, CDR1 SGDLS and CDR2 YYNGEE. Written as DNA, the CDR3 is TGTGCCAGCAGCGCGACAGGGGGCCCGGGGGAGCAGTACTTC. As protein: CASSATGGPGEQYF. Based on the CDR3 plus reference TRBV9 and TRBJ2-7, the full variable domain is DSGVTQTPKHLITATGQRVTLRCSPRSGDLSVYWYQQSLDQGLQFLIQYYNGEERAKGNILERFSAQQFPDLHSELNLSSLELGDSALYFCASSATGGPGEQYFGPGTRLTVT.

The CDR3 here is CASSPGVFNTGELFF. In DNA form, the CDR3 reads TGTGCCAGCAGCCCCGGGGTCTTTAACACCGGGGAGCTGTTTTTT. The genes are TRBV6-6 and TRBJ2-2; D is perhaps TRBD2 (5 bases). Germline values: CDR1 MNHNY, CDR2 SVGAGI (reference sequence). This CDR3 is 15 amino acids long. Trimming removed 6 bases from V and 2 bases from J, with 13 bases in between.

The chain combines TRBV19 with TRBJ2-7; 13 bases agree with TRBD2. The CDR3 has 17 residues. CDR1 LNHDA and CDR2 SQIVND come from the germline V gene (reference sequence). V shed 4 bases and J 4 bases; nucleotides not matched to a gene: 10. The CDR3 is CASSTPGLAGAGYEQYF. Here the CDR3 DNA reads TGTGCCAGTAGTACGCCTGGACTAGCGGGAGCGGGTTACGAGCAGTACTTC.

The chain recombines TRBV28 with TRBJ2-7, with D maybe TRBD1 (7 bases). Germline V CDR1 and CDR2: MDHEN, SYDVKM. V dropped 5 bases and J dropped 2 bases, with 25 bases sitting between them. The CDR3 runs to 18 residues. Here the CDR3 DNA reads TGTGCCAGCAGTCTAGGGAGGTGGGGCAGGGGGAGACCCTACGAGCAGTACTTC. Encoded protein: CASSLGRWGRGRPYEQYF.